The clone carrying this T cell receptor beta chain was seen a handful of times. What it binds is unknown. This entry comes from a study of cytomegalovirus exposure and HLA in healthy donors. Overall study findings and caveats: Available immune exposure information covered CMV serostatus only.

Amplification used 60 Vbeta primers and 13 Jbeta primers. Produced via immunoSEQ multiplex PCR; TCRdb's table is partial and in-frame only. Of more than 95,000 clones in the sample, roughly 9.1% were seen once. Germline V CDR1 and CDR2: LNHDA, SQIVND (reference sequence). Unmatched junction bases numbered 13, after V lost 5 bases and J lost 8 bases. The CDR3 extends over 16 amino acids. The chain carries TRBV19 and TRBJ2-2; the match to TRBD1 covers 8 bases. What was sequenced was PBMCs. The clonotype was recovered from a man aged 40-49 years in good health and CMV-seropositive. The CDR3 bases are TGTGCCAGTAGTGACCCCTCCGGACAGGGAGAAGGGGAGCTGTTTTTT. Translation gives CASSDPSGQGEGELFF.